This TCR beta chain was identified in a study of blood T cell repertoires in COVID-19. Across the study: Sites in the United States, Italy and Spain provided acute and convalescent COVID-19 samples. Nucleic acid was either cDNA or gDNA, and it came from T cells, B-cell-depleted T cells, or PBMCs.

Germline V lookup: CDR1 ENHRY, CDR2 SYGVKD. CDR3 length equals 16 residues. V was pared by 3 bases and J by 3 bases, with 5 bases of the junction left unmatched. Per the original methods: By means of reference gene primer amplification, nucleated cell counts were estimated. Data came from immunoSEQ multiplex PCR; TCRdb stores just in-frame clones and leaves some out. V and J calls and clone size are given by that table; D and trimming were obtained from the DNA. The table lists around 300,000 clones, around 85% of them singletons. The sequencing input was peripheral blood. This clonotype was sampled from a woman aged 50 to 60 with active or convalescent COVID-19. This rearrangement joins TRBV10-3 to TRBJ1-1; TRBD1 aligns across 12 bases. The CDR3 loop is CAISDRDRGRYTEAFF. The CDR3 coding sequence is TGTGCCATCAGTGACCGGGACAGGGGGCGGTACACTGAAGCTTTCTTT.